The clone carrying this T cell receptor (beta chain) showed up just a few times. The data stem from a study of blood T cell repertoires in COVID-19. J was trimmed by 5 bases and V by 8 bases; bases with no gene match: 16. Germline V gene lookup returns CDR1 LNHDA and CDR2 SQIVND (reference sequence). CDR3 length: 16 amino acids. Those who participated ranged in age from about 18 to 89 years and resided in roughly 26 US areas. Repertoires were generated with immunoSEQ multiplex PCR, while TCRdb's copy carries only in-frame clones and drops some. The sample has approximately 350,000 clones; roughly nine tenths are singletons.

The chain carries TRBV19 and TRBJ2-7, with 9 nucleotides matching TRBD1. This receptor was obtained from a man aged 18 to 30 who had recovered from COVID-19. Specimen: PBMCs or T cells enriched from blood (not recorded which). The DNA for the CDR3 is TGTGCCAGTTCTGAGACAGGGGGTAGGTTGGTCGACGAGCAGTACTTC. The encoded protein is CASSETGGRLVDEQYF. The variable domain in full, completed from reference TRBV19 and TRBJ2-7, reads DGGITQSPKYLFRKEGQNVTLSCEQNLNHDAMYWYRQDPGQGLRLIYYSQIVNDFQKGDIAEGYSVSREKKESFPLTVTSAQKNPTAFYLCASSETGGRLVDEQYFGPGTRLTVT.